The present T cell receptor beta chain was sequenced within a study of siplizumab effects on memory and regulatory T cells. General study results and limits: Major contributors to the alloresponse seemed to be naive T cells, which also appeared more diverse than memory cells. No assignable naive or memory phenotype existed for roughly 80-96% of proliferating CD4+ or CD8+ clones.

Only in-frame clones appear in the TCRdb table, and some are missing; sequencing was by immunoSEQ multiplex PCR. The repertoire holds 6,000 or so clones, with roughly 38% as singletons. On this clone: Its antigen is undetermined.

Per the germline V gene, CDR1 is MNHNS and CDR2 is SASEGT. CDR3 size: 15 residues. Unmatched junction bases numbered 6, after V lost 2 bases and J lost 9 bases. It was at 37°C and for 6 days that the mixed lymphocyte reaction cells were cocultured. This chain joins TRBV6-1 and TRBJ2-1; 11 nucleotides align to TRBD2. Source material: CFSE-low (dividing) CD8+ T cells sorted from an allogeneic mixed lymphocyte reaction. This TCR was sampled from a human donor in good health; the cells came from an allogeneic mixed lymphocyte reaction. The CDR3 is CASSELAGGWVEQFF. The CDR3 DNA sequence: TGTGCCAGCAGTGAACTAGCGGGAGGATGGGTTGAGCAGTTCTTC.